This T cell receptor beta chain was identified in a study of molecular identifiers for immune sequencing clone quantification. Using its own MiXCR run on the PCR reads, TCRdb lists one record per CDR3 protein. The sample includes about 510,000 distinct CDR3 sequences, about a fifth of them seen just once. V dropped 2 bases and J dropped 4 bases, with 18 bases sitting between them. There are 15 residues in the CDR3. Germline CDR1 reads GTSNPN; CDR2 reads SVGIG (reference sequence). This clonotype has only one observation. This may be a read error: a much more frequent sequence differs by one nucleotide. Lacking the conserved final phenylalanine or tryptophan, this CDR3 likely reflects a read error.

The sequencing input was naive CD8+ T cells from blood, with Jurkat cell RNA spiked in. Subset of the sample: FACS-sorted CD8+CD4-CCR7+CD45RA+ naive T cells. This chain joins TRBV30 and TRBJ2-7; D may be TRBD2 (6 bases). The source is a human donor in good health. Some libraries in this study had Jurkat cell RNA spiked in. The chain's CDR3 is CAWSNDRAAGYEQYS. In nucleotides, the CDR3 is TGTGCCTGGAGTAACGACCGAGCCGCGGGGTACGAGCAGTACTCC.